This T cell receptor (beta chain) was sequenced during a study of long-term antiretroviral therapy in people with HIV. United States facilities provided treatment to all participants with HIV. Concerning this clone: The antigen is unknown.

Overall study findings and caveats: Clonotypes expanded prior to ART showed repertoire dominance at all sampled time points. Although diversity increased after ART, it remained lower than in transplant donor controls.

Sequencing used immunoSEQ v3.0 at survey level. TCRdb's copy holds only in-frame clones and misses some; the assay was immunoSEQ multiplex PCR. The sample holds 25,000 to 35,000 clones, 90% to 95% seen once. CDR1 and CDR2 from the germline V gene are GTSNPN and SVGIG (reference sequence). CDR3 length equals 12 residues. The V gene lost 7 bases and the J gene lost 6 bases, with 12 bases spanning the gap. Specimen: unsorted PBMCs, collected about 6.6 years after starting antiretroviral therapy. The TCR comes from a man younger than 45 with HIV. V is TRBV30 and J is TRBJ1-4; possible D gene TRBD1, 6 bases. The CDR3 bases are TGTGCCTTCCCTGGGGGCGATGAAAAACTGTTTTTT. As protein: CAFPGGDEKLFF.